This entry lists 10 T cell receptor beta chains sequenced from one sample in a study of blood T cell repertoires in COVID-19. Sequencing was performed with immunoSEQ multiplex PCR; in TCRdb, only in-frame clones are kept and a portion is missing. The sample includes some 280,000 clones, approximately 88% of them seen just once. Sequencing was done on a sample of peripheral blood. These receptors all come from a woman in her thirties or forties who had recovered from COVID-19.

The chain employs TRBV19 and TRBJ1-3, with 7 bases matching TRBD1. The CDR3 consists of 14 residues. Losses at the gene ends were 5 bases for V and 2 bases for J; bases not matched to a gene: 3. CDR1 is LNHDA and CDR2 is SQIVND in the germline V gene (reference sequence). DNA for the CDR3: TGTGCCAGTAGTTTCACAGGGGCTGGAAACACCATATATTTT. It is translated as CASSFTGAGNTIYF.

CDR3 loop: CASSPGGLNYEQYF. As DNA, the CDR3 is TGTGCCAGCAGTCCAGGTGGGTTAAACTACGAGCAGTACTTC. The V call is TRBV3-1 (or the pseudogene TRBV3-2), the J call TRBJ2-7; D is ambiguous. V was shortened by 6 bases and J by 3 bases, with 15 bases between the two germline ends. The CDR3 spans 14 residues. From germline, CDR1 is LGHDT and CDR2 YNNKEL (reference sequence).

V usage is TRBV7-9 and J usage is TRBJ2-7; perhaps TRBD1 as D (5 bases). Trimming pared 7 bases from V and 6 bases from J, leaving 13 bases between. CDR3 length: 12 amino acids. The germline CDR1 and CDR2 sequences are SEHNR and FQNEAQ (reference sequence). This chain's CDR3 is CASTSGSGEQYF. The CDR3 DNA sequence: TGTGCCAGCACCTCAGGGTCGGGCGAGCAGTACTTC.

The chain couples TRBV5-5 to TRBJ2-2; 9 bases align to TRBD2. With 1 base clipped from V and 1 base from J, the junction kept 2 bases outside the gene matches. This CDR3 is built from 16 residues. Germline loops: CDR1 SGHKS, CDR2 YYEKEE (reference sequence). CDR3: CASSLRLAENTGELFF. DNA for the CDR3: TGTGCCAGCAGCTTGCGACTAGCGGAGAACACCGGGGAGCTGTTTTTT.

V is TRBV9 and J is TRBJ1-2; 11 bases fit TRBD1. The V gene end was trimmed by 4 bases and the J gene end by 14 bases; junction bases not matched to a gene: 10. The CDR3 length is 13 residues. Germline-derived CDR1 and CDR2 are SGDLS and YYNGEE. This CDR3 reads CASSSPDRGLSTF. The CDR3, as DNA: TGTGCCAGCAGCTCCCCGGACAGGGGGCTTAGTACCTTC.

The V and J genes are TRBV9 and TRBJ2-3; weak D call: TRBD2 (7 bases). The CDR3 has 14 residues. CDR1 and CDR2 from the germline V gene are SGDLS and YYNGEE. Trimming shortened V by 4 bases and J by 4 bases, and 13 bases separated the two germline ends. The DNA for the CDR3 is TGTGCCAGCAGCCGGACCGGGGGGCCAGATACGCAGTATTTT. This codes for CASSRTGGPDTQYF.

The chain combines TRBV7-2 with TRBJ2-2; D not certain. This CDR3 is built from 15 residues. Trimming took 5 bases from V and 0 from J, leaving 10 bases between them. The germline gives CDR1 SGHTA, CDR2 FQGNSA. This CDR3 reads CASSASNSNTGELFF. The DNA of the CDR3 is TGTGCCAGCAGCGCTTCCAACTCGAACACCGGGGAGCTGTTTTTT.

The chain joins TRBV7-2 to TRBJ2-7; 14 bases align to TRBD2. CDR1 is SGHTA, CDR2 FQGNSA, per germline. The V and J ends lost 5 bases and 5 bases, in that order; junction bases with no gene match: 5. The CDR3 contains 15 residues. The DNA for the CDR3 is TGTGCCAGCAGCCCAGGACTAGCGGGAGGTAACGAGCAGTACTTC. Amino acids: CASSPGLAGGNEQYF.

The chain joins TRBV2 to TRBJ2-7; unclear D gene. CDR1 is SNHLY and CDR2 is FYNNEI in the germline V gene. The CDR3 consists of 11 residues. V shed 4 bases and J shed 4 bases, with 5 bases lying between them. CDR3 protein: CASSGSYEQYF. The CDR3 region has the DNA TGTGCCAGCAGTGGGAGTTACGAGCAGTACTTC.

This clone was counted once. The chain is built from TRBV7-3 and TRBJ2-3, with TRBD2 matching 7 bases. The junction had 4 bases not matched to a gene; V was cut back by 1 base and J by 3 bases. The CDR3 has 15 residues. Germline CDR1 reads SGHTA; CDR2 reads FQGTGA. Here the CDR3 DNA reads TGTGCCAGCAGCTTAAAGGGACTATTTACAGATACGCAGTATTTT. This encodes CASSLKGLFTDTQYF. Full variable domain (outside the CDR3, taken from reference TRBV7-3 and TRBJ2-3): GAGVSQTPSNKVTEKGKYVELRCDPISGHTALYWYRQSLGQGPEFLIYFQGTGAADDSGLPNDRFFAVRPEGSVSTLKIQRTERGDSAVYLCASSLKGLFTDTQYFGPGTRLTVL.